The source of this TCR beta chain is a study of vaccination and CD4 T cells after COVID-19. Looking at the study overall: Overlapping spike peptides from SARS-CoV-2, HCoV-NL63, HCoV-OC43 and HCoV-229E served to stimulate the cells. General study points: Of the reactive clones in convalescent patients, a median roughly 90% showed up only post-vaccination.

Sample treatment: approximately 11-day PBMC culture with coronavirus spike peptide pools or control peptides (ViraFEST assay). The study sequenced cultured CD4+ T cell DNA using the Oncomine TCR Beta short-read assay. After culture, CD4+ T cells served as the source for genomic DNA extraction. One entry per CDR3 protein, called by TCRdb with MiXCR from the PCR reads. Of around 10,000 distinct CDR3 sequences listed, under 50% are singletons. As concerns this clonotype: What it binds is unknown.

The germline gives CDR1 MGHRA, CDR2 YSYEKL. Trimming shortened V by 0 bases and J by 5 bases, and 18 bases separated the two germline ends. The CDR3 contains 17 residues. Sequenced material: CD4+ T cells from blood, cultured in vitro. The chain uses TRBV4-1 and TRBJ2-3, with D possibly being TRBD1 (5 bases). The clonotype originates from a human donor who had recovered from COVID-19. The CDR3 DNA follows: TGCGCCAGCAGCCAAGATCAAAGGGCCTCCAGGGTAGATACGCAGTATTTT. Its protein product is CASSQDQRASRVDTQYF.